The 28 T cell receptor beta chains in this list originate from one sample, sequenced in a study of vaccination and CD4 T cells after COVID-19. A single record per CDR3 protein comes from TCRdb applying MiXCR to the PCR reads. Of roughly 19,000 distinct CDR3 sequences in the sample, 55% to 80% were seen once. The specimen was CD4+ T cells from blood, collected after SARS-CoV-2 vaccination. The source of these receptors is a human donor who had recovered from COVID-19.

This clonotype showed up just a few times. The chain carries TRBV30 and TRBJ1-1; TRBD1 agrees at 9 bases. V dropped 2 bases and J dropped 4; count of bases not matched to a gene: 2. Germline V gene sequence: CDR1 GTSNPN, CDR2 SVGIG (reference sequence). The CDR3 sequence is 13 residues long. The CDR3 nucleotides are TGTGCCTGGAGTCGGGGACAGGGCACTGAAGCTTTCTTT. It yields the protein CAWSRGQGTEAFF. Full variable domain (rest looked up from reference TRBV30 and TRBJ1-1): SQTIHQWPATLVQPVGSPLSLECTVEGTSNPNLYWYRQAAGRGLQLLFYSVGIGQISSEVPQNLSASRPQDRQFILSSKKLLLSDSGFYLCAWSRGQGTEAFFGQGTRLTVV.

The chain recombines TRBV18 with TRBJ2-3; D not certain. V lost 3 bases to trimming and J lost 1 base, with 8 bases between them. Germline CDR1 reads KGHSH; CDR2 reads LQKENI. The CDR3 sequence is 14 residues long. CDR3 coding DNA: TGTGCCAGCTCACCCCCCTCTCGCACAGATACGCAGTATTTT. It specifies CASSPPSRTDTQYF.

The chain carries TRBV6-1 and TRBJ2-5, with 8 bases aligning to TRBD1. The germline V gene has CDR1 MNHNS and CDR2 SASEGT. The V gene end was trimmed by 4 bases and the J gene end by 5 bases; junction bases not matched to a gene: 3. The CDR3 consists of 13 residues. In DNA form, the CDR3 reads TGTGCCAGCAGTGCAGGGGGCTGGGAGACCCAGTACTTC. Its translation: CASSAGGWETQYF.

The CDR3 DNA is TGTGCCAGCAGCCCCCCTACTAGCACAGATACGCAGTATTTT. Amino acid sequence: CASSPPTSTDTQYF. This chain joins TRBV7-9 and TRBJ2-3; D gene ambiguous. The germline V gene has CDR1 SEHNR and CDR2 FQNEAQ (reference sequence). Trimming took off 5 bases at V and 0 bases at J, with 9 bases between the two ends. This CDR3 comprises 14 residues.

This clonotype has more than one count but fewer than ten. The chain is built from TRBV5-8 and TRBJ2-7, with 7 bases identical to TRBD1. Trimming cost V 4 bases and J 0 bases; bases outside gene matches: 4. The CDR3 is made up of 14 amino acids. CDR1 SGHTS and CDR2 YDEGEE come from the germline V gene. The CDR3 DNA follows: TGTGCCAGCAGCAGACAGGGCCTCTCCTACGAGCAGTACTTC. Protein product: CASSRQGLSYEQYF.

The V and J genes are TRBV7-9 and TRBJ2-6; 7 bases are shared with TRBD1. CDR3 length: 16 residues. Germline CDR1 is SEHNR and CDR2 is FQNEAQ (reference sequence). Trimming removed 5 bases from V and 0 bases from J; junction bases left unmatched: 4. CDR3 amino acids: CASSKTGVSGANVLTF. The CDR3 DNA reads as TGTGCCAGCAGCAAAACAGGGGTCTCTGGGGCCAACGTCCTGACTTTC.

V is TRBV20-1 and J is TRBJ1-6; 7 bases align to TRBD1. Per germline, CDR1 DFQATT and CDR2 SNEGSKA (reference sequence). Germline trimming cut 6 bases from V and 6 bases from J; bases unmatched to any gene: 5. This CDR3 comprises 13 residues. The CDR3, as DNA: TGCAGTGCCACAGGGGTGCGTAATTCACCCCTCCACTTT. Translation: CSATGVRNSPLHF.

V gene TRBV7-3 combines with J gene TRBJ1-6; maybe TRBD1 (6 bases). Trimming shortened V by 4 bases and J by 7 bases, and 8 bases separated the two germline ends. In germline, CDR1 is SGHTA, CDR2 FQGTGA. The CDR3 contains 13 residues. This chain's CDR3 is CASSWDKNSPLHF. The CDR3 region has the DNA TGTGCCAGCAGCTGGGACAAAAATTCACCCCTCCACTTT.

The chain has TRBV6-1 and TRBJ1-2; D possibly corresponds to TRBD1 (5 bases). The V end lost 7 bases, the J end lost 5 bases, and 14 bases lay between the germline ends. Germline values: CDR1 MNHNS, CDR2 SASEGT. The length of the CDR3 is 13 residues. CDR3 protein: CASIPREGYGYTF. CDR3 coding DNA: TGTGCCAGCATCCCCAGGGAGGGTTATGGCTACACCTTC.

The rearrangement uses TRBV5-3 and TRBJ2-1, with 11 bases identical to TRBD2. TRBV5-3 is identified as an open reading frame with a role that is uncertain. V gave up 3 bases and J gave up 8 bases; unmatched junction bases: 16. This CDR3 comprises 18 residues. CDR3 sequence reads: CARSWACSGRAERDEQFF. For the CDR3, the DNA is TGTGCCAGAAGCTGGGCGTGTAGCGGGAGGGCAGAACGGGATGAGCAGTTCTTC.

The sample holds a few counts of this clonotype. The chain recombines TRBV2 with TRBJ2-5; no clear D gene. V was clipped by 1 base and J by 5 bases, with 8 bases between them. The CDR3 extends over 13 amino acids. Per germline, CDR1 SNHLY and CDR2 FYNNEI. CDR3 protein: CASSEGARETQYF. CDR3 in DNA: TGTGCCAGCAGTGAAGGGGCCCGGGAGACCCAGTACTTC. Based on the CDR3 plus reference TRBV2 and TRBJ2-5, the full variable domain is EPEVTQTPSHQVTQMGQEVILRCVPISNHLYFYWYRQILGQKVEFLVSFYNNEISEKSEIFDDQFSVERPDGSNFTLKIRSTKLEDSAMYFCASSEGARETQYFGPGTRLLVL.

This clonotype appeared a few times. CDR3 loop: CASSIPGNQETQYF. For the CDR3, the DNA is TGTGCCAGTAGTATACCGGGAAACCAAGAGACCCAGTACTTC. This chain joins TRBV19 and TRBJ2-5; weak D call: TRBD2 (5 bases). The CDR3 length is 14 residues. V was shortened by 2 bases and J by 0 bases, with 7 bases between the two germline ends. Per germline, CDR1 LNHDA and CDR2 SQIVND (reference sequence).

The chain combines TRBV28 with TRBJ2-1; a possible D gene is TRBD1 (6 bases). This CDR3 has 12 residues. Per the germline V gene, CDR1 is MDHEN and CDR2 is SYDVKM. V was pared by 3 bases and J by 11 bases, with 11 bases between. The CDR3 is CASSLGAPKQFF. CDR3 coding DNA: TGTGCCAGCAGTTTGGGGGCGCCCAAGCAGTTCTTC.

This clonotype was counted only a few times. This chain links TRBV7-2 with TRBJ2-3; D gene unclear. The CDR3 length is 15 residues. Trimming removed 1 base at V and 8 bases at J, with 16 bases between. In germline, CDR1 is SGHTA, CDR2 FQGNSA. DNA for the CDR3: TGTGCCAGCAGCTTAGATTCGATGGGCTTGGGTACGCAGTATTTT. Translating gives CASSLDSMGLGTQYF.

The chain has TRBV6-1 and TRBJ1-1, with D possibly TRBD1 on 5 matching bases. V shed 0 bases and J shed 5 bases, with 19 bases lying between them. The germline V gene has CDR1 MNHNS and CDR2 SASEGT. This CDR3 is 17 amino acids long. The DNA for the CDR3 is TGTGCCAGCAGTGAAGCCGACGGGGGGGGAGGGTATACTGAAGCTTTCTTT. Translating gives CASSEADGGGGYTEAFF.

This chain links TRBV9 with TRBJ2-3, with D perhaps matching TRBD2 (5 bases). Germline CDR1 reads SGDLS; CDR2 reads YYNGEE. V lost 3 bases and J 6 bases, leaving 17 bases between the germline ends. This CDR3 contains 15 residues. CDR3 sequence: CASSANTYRGDTQYF. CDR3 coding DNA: TGTGCCAGCAGCGCCAACACTTACCGAGGGGATACGCAGTATTTT.

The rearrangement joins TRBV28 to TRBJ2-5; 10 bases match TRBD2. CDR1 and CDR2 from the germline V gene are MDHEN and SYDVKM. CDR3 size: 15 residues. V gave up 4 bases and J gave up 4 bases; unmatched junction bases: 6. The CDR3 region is CASSSSGSAGETQYF. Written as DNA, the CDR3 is TGTGCCAGCAGTTCTAGCGGGAGTGCGGGAGAGACCCAGTACTTC.

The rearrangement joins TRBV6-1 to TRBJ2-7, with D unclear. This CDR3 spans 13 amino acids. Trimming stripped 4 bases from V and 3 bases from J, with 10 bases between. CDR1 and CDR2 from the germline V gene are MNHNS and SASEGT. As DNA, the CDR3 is TGTGCCAGCAGTGGACGGGTAGGCTACGAGCAGTACTTC. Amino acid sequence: CASSGRVGYEQYF.

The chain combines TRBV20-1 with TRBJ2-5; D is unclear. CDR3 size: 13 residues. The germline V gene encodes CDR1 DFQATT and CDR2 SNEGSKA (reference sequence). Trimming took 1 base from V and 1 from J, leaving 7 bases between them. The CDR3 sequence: CSARANPQETQYF. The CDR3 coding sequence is TGCAGTGCTAGAGCAAATCCCCAAGAGACCCAGTACTTC.

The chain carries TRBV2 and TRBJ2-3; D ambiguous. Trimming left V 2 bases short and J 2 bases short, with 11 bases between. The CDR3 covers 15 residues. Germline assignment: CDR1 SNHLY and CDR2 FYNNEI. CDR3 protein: CASSEPQQITDTQYF. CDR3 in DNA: TGTGCCAGCAGTGAACCCCAGCAGATCACAGATACGCAGTATTTT.

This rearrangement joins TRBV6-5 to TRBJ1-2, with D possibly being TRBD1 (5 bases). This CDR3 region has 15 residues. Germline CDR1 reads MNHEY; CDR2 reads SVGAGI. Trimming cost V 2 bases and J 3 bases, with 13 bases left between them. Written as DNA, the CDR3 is TGTGCCAGCAGTTACGGGGACGACCGCGACTATGGCTACACCTTC. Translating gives CASSYGDDRDYGYTF.

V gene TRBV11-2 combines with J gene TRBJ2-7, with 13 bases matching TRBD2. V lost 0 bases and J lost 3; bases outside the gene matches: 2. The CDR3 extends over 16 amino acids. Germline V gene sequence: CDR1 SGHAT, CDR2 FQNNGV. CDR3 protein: CASSLDRLAGGYEQYF. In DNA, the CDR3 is TGTGCCAGCAGCTTAGATAGACTAGCGGGAGGCTACGAGCAGTACTTC.

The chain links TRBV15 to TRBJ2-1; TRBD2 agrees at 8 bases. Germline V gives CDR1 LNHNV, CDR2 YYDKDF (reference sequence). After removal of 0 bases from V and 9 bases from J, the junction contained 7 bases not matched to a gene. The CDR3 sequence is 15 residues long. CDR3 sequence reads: CATSRELAVKGEQFF. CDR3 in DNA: TGTGCCACCAGCAGAGAACTAGCGGTTAAGGGTGAGCAGTTCTTC.

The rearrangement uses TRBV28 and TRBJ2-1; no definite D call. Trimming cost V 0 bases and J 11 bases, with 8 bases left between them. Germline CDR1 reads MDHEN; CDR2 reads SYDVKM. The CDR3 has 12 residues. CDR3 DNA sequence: TGTGCCAGCAGTTTATGGCGCGAACAGCAGTTCTTC. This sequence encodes CASSLWREQQFF.

CDR3 coding DNA: TGTGCCAGTAGTATCGGCAGGGGGAACTATGGCTACACCTTC. It translates to CASSIGRGNYGYTF. The chain is built from TRBV19 and TRBJ1-2; 7 positions match TRBD1. J lost 2 bases, V lost 3 bases, and 3 bases had no gene match. The CDR3 contains 14 residues. The V gene's germline CDR1 is LNHDA and CDR2 SQIVND (reference sequence). Full variable domain (rest looked up from reference TRBV19 and TRBJ1-2): DGGITQSPKYLFRKEGQNVTLSCEQNLNHDAMYWYRQDPGQGLRLIYYSQIVNDFQKGDIAEGYSVSREKKESFPLTVTSAQKNPTAFYLCASSIGRGNYGYTFGSGTRLTVV.

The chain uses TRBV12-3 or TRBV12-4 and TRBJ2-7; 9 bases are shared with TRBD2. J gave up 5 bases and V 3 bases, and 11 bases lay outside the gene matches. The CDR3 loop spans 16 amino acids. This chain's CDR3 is CASSFSAGGPGDEQYF. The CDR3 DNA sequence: TGTGCCAGCAGTTTCAGCGCGGGAGGGCCGGGGGACGAGCAGTACTTC.

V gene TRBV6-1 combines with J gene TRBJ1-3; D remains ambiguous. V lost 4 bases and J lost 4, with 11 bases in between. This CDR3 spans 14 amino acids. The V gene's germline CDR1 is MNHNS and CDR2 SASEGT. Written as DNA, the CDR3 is TGTGCCAGCAGTGCGGGTCAGAGGGGAAACACCATATATTTT. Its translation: CASSAGQRGNTIYF.

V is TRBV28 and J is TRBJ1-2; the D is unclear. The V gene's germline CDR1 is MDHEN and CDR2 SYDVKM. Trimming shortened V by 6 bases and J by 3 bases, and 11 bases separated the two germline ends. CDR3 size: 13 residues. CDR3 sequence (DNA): TGTGCCAGCAGGGTGAAACACGACTATGGCTACACCTTC. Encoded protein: CASRVKHDYGYTF.